One sample yielded the 20 T cell receptor beta chains listed below, sequenced in a study of shared clonotypes between healthy human individuals. Repertoires were generated with immunoSEQ multiplex PCR, while TCRdb's copy carries only in-frame clones and drops some. The profile shows a few million clones, over 85% of them singletons. Terminally differentiated effector memory CD45RA+ cells were excluded from the naive CD8 cells, which were CD45RO-negative and positively selected for CCR7. The sequenced sample was naive CD8+ T cells from PBMCs. The origin of the receptors is a man aged 18 to 30 in good health. Some clones in this sample may be carry-over from other donors' samples.

This chain connects TRBV6-4 to TRBJ2-1; D may be TRBD2 (5 bases). Germline V gene lookup returns CDR1 MRHNA and CDR2 SNTAGT. The CDR3 is 15 amino acids. The ends were cut back, 3 bases at V and 0 bases at J, with 9 bases in the middle. The DNA of the CDR3 is TGTGCCAGCAGTGAGGTGGGGAGCTCCTACAATGAGCAGTTCTTC. Protein: CASSEVGSSYNEQFF.

The chain is built from TRBV29-1 and TRBJ1-1; D gene unclear. Germline values: CDR1 SQVTM, CDR2 ANQGSEA. V was trimmed by 3 bases and J by 1 base, leaving 9 bases between them. The CDR3 length is 13 residues. The DNA for the CDR3 is TGCAGCGTTGAGGACCCTCCGAACACTGAAGCTTTCTTT. Amino acid sequence: CSVEDPPNTEAFF.

The V call is TRBV7-9, the J call TRBJ2-2; no definite D call. V lost 7 bases to trimming and J lost 0 bases, with 12 bases between them. Germline V CDR1 and CDR2: SEHNR, FQNEAQ (reference sequence). The CDR3 spans 15 residues. The CDR3 is CASIPPHANTGELFF. The CDR3 DNA reads as TGTGCCAGCATCCCCCCACACGCGAACACCGGGGAGCTGTTTTTT.

The chain links TRBV4-3 to TRBJ2-5; 7 bases are a match to TRBD2. Germline CDR1 and CDR2: LGHNA and YSLEER. This CDR3 spans 17 amino acids. With V trimmed by 0 bases and J by 3 bases, 10 bases remained unmatched. The CDR3 loop reads CASSQDFRLADEETQYF. The CDR3, as DNA: TGCGCCAGCAGCCAAGATTTTCGACTAGCCGACGAAGAGACCCAGTACTTC.

The rearrangement joins TRBV28 to TRBJ2-3; 8 nucleotides agree with TRBD2. Germline CDR1 MDHEN, CDR2 SYDVKM. J lost 0 bases, V lost 5 bases, and 7 bases had no gene match. This CDR3 is built from 16 residues. DNA of the CDR3: TGTGCCAGCAGTCCTCGGGGGGGGGTTAGCACAGATACGCAGTATTTT. As protein: CASSPRGGVSTDTQYF.

This clone was picked up one time. The gene calls are TRBV9 and TRBJ2-7; TRBD2 matches 7 bases. V lost 2 bases and J lost 4; bases outside the gene matches: 6. CDR3 length: 14 amino acids. Germline CDR1 reads SGDLS; CDR2 reads YYNGEE. The CDR3 spells CASSVSPGGYEQYF. The CDR3 DNA is TGTGCCAGCAGCGTTAGCCCCGGGGGGTACGAGCAGTACTTC.

The rearrangement joins TRBV10-3 to TRBJ1-3; 10 positions match TRBD1. Germline V gene sequence: CDR1 ENHRY, CDR2 SYGVKD. This CDR3 has 20 residues. V shed 0 bases and J 0 bases; nucleotides not matched to a gene: 11. The CDR3 sequence is CAISESGTGVGSSSGNTIYF. CDR3 nucleotides: TGTGCCATCAGTGAGTCGGGGACAGGGGTAGGTTCAAGCTCTGGAAACACCATATATTTT.

This clone appeared a single time. The rearrangement links TRBV4-1 to TRBJ2-1, with 15 bases lining up with TRBD2. Germline assignment: CDR1 MGHRA and CDR2 YSYEKL. CDR3 length: 18 amino acids. V was pared by 5 bases and J by 6 bases, with 11 bases of the junction left unmatched. The CDR3, as DNA: TGCGCCAGCAGCTCACGGGGGACTAGCGGGAGGTTAGGCAATGAGCAGTTCTTC. Translated, it gives CASSSRGTSGRLGNEQFF.

V and J are TRBV9 and TRBJ2-2; 10 nucleotides line up with TRBD2. The V and J ends lost 5 bases and 0 bases, in that order; junction bases with no gene match: 7. Per germline, CDR1 SGDLS and CDR2 YYNGEE. The CDR3 length is 17 residues. CDR3 nucleotide sequence: TGTGCCAGCAGTCTGACGACTAGCGGGTCGAACACCGGGGAGCTGTTTTTT. Translating gives CASSLTTSGSNTGELFF.

The genes are TRBV5-1 and TRBJ2-7, with no clear D. CDR3 length: 15 amino acids. Germline CDR1 reads SGHRS; CDR2 reads YFSETQ. V lost 3 bases to trimming and J lost 2 bases, with 15 bases between them. For the CDR3, the DNA is TGCGCCAGCAGCTCGTACAGTGGATCCACCTACGAGCAGTACTTC. Translation: CASSSYSGSTYEQYF.

V and J are TRBV11-2 and TRBJ2-3; D unresolved. CDR3 length equals 14 residues. The germline V and J ends were trimmed by 1 base and 2 bases, with 7 bases remaining between them. CDR1 is SGHAT and CDR2 is FQNNGV in the germline V gene. The CDR3 region is CASSLVPYTDTQYF. The CDR3, as DNA: TGTGCCAGCAGCTTAGTCCCATACACAGATACGCAGTATTTT.

The CDR3 region is CASSQEGARGGGNYGYTF. As DNA, the CDR3 is TGTGCCAGCAGCCAAGAAGGGGCGCGAGGGGGGGGTAACTATGGCTACACCTTC. The J gene is TRBJ1-2, the V gene TRBV4-2; perhaps TRBD1 as D (6 bases). Trimming cost V 0 bases and J 1 base, with 18 bases left between them. The CDR3 loop spans 18 amino acids. CDR1 and CDR2 from the germline V gene are LGHNA and YNFKEQ.

The V gene is TRBV4-3, the J gene TRBJ1-1; D gene uncertain. V gave up 0 bases and J gave up 3 bases, with 11 bases separating them. Looked up from germline, CDR1 is LGHNA and CDR2 is YSLEER. The CDR3 covers 15 residues. The CDR3 is CASSQEMEGYTEAFF. The CDR3 DNA is TGCGCCAGCAGCCAAGAAATGGAGGGCTACACTGAAGCTTTCTTT.

V gene TRBV28 combines with J gene TRBJ1-5; 7 nucleotides agree with TRBD1. V shed 7 bases, J shed 11 bases, and the junction held 17 bases outside the gene matches. CDR1 and CDR2 (germline): MDHEN, SYDVKM. The CDR3 consists of 15 residues. The CDR3 is CASTLLRDRPSAQHF. The CDR3 DNA is TGTGCCAGCACCCTATTACGGGACAGACCTTCGGCCCAGCATTTT.

The CDR3 nucleotides read TGCGCCAGCAGTTTTTGGACTAGCGGCTCCTACGAGCAGTACTTC. Its protein is CASSFWTSGSYEQYF. The chain recombines TRBV5-1 with TRBJ2-7, with 10 bases matching TRBD2. The CDR3 loop spans 15 amino acids. Trimming at V came to 5 bases and at J to 0 bases, leaving 5 bases not matched to a gene. The germline V gene encodes CDR1 SGHRS and CDR2 YFSETQ.

The rearrangement links TRBV10-2 to TRBJ2-7, with D possibly matching TRBD2 (5 bases). The CDR3 contains 15 residues. Trimming cost V 0 bases and J 6 bases, with 15 bases left between them. Germline CDR1 reads WSHSY; CDR2 reads SAAADI. For the CDR3, the DNA is TGCGCCAGCAGTGAGTCGAGTACGGGATCGGCCGAGCAGTACTTC. Residues: CASSESSTGSAEQYF.

The chain has TRBV4-2 and TRBJ2-7; 10 bases match TRBD1. Germline V lookup: CDR1 LGHNA, CDR2 YNFKEQ. This CDR3 contains 16 residues. Trimming at V came to 0 bases and at J to 2 bases, leaving 4 bases not matched to a gene. The DNA of the CDR3 is TGTGCCAGCAGCCAAGAGGGGACAGGGGTCCCCTACGAGCAGTACTTC. This sequence encodes CASSQEGTGVPYEQYF.

The chain links TRBV5-6 to TRBJ2-5, with 12 positions matching TRBD2. The junction had 2 bases not matched to a gene; V was cut back by 4 bases and J by 4 bases. The V gene's germline CDR1 is SGHDT and CDR2 YYEEEE. The length of the CDR3 is 14 residues. CDR3 amino acids: CASSLAGGVETQYF. In DNA form, the CDR3 reads TGTGCCAGCAGCCTAGCGGGAGGGGTAGAGACCCAGTACTTC.

V and J are TRBV9 and TRBJ2-5; perhaps D is TRBD1 or TRBD2 (6 bases each). V lost 4 bases and J lost 5, with 27 bases in between. The CDR3 sequence is 18 residues long. Germline V gene lookup returns CDR1 SGDLS and CDR2 YYNGEE. CDR3 sequence (DNA): TGTGCCAGCAGCCCCTTTTCGAGGGGGACTCCTTTGAGGGAGACCCAGTACTTC. Protein: CASSPFSRGTPLRETQYF.

The V call is TRBV28, the J call TRBJ1-5, with 8 bases aligning to TRBD1. V dropped 2 bases and J dropped 9; count of bases not matched to a gene: 27. The CDR3 loop spans 21 amino acids. In germline, CDR1 is MDHEN, CDR2 SYDVKM. The CDR3 reads CASSLGSSEGWEQGVMSPQHF. The CDR3, as DNA: TGTGCCAGCAGTTTAGGGTCTTCCGAGGGTTGGGAACAGGGGGTTATGTCGCCCCAGCATTTT.